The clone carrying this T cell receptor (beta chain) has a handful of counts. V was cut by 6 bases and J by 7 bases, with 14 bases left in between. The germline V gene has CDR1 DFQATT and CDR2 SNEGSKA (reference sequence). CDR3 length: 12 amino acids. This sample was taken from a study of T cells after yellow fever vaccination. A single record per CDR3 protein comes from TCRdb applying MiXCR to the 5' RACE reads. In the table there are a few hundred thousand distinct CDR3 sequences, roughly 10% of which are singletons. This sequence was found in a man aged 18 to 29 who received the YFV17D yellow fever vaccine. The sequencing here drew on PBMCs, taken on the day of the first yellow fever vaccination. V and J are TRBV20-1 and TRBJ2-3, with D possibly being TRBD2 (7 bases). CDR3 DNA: TGCAGTGCGTGGGGGGGCCCGAATACGCAGTATTTT. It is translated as CSAWGGPNTQYF.